The source of this TCR beta chain is a study of cytotoxic CD8 clonotypes in ibrutinib-treated CLL. At the level of the study: Among responders, roughly 24 were partial and 2 complete; after median roughly 68 months, about 15 stayed remitted and roughly 12 progressed. Median treatment time before response sampling was over ten months, range 6 to 36.

Whole-study findings and limits: Once treatment began, public clonotypes, which were uncommon, contracted or stayed stable.

Of note for this clone: Its antigen is undetermined.

This CDR3 has 14 residues. V dropped 5 bases and J dropped 8; count of bases not matched to a gene: 9. Germline CDR1 and CDR2: LNHDA and SQIVND (reference sequence). A 1 in 200,000 to 1 in 1 million T cell depth was the sequencing target. Clones were read by immunoSEQ multiplex PCR, and TCRdb kept only the in-frame ones, dropping some. In the table there are just over 65,000 clones, about 63% of which are singletons. Source: PBMCs, taken after 12 months of ibrutinib treatment. The rearrangement joins TRBV19 to TRBJ1-2; 9 nucleotides match TRBD1. The receptor was derived from a human donor with chronic lymphocytic leukemia. CDR3 in amino acids: CASSFRDRVPGYTF. The CDR3 nucleotides read TGTGCCAGTAGTTTCCGGGACAGGGTCCCAGGCTACACCTTC. Looking up the rest from reference TRBV19 and TRBJ1-2 gives the full variable domain: DGGITQSPKYLFRKEGQNVTLSCEQNLNHDAMYWYRQDPGQGLRLIYYSQIVNDFQKGDIAEGYSVSREKKESFPLTVTSAQKNPTAFYLCASSFRDRVPGYTFGSGTRLTVV.